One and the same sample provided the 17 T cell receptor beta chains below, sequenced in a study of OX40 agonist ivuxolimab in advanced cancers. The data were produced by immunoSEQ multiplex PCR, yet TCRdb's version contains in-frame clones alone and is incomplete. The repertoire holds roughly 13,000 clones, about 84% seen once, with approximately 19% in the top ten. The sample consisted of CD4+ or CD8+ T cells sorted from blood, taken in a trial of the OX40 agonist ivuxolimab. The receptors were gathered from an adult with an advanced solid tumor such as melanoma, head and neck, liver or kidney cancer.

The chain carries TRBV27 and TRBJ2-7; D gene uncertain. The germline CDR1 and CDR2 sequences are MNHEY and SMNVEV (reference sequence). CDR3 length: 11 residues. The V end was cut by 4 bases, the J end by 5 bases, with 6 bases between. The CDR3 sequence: CASSYGDEQYF. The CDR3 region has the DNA TGTGCCAGCAGTTATGGGGACGAGCAGTACTTC.

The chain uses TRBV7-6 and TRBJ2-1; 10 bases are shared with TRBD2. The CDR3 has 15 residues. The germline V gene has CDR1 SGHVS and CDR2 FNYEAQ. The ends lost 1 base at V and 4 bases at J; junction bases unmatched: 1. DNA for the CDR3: TGTGCCAGCAGCTTAGAAGCGGGAGGGTACAATGAGCAGTTCTTC. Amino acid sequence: CASSLEAGGYNEQFF.

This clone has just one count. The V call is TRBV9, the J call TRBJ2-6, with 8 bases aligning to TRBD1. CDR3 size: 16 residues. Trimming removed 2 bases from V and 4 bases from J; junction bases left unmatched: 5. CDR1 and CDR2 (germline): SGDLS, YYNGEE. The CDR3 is CASSVDRDRGANVLTF. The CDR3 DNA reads TGTGCCAGCAGCGTGGACAGGGATAGGGGGGCCAACGTCCTGACTTTC.

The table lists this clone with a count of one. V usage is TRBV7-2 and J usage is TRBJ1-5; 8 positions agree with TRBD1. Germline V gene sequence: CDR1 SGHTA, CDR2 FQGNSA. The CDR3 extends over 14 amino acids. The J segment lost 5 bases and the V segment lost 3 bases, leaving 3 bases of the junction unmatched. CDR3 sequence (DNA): TGTGCCAGCAGCTTCCCAGGGGGCCATCAGCCCCAGCATTTT. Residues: CASSFPGGHQPQHF.

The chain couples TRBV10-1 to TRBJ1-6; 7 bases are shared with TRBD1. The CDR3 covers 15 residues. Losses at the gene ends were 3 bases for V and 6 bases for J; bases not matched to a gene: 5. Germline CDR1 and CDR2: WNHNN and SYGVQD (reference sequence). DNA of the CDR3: TGCGCCAGCAGTGAAGTGGGACAGAGTAATTCACCCCTCCACTTT. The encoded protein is CASSEVGQSNSPLHF.

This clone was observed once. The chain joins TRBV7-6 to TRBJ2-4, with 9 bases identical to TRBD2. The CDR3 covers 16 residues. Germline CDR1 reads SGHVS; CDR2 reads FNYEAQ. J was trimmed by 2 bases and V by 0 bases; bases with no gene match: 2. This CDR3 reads CASSLAAGGTKNIQYF. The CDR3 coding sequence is TGTGCCAGCAGCTTAGCAGCGGGAGGCACCAAAAACATTCAGTACTTC.

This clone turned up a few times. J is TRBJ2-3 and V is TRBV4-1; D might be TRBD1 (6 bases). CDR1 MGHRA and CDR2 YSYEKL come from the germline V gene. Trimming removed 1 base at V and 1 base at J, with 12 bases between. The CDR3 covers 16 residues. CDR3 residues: CASSQASGVRTDTQYF. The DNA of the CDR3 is TGCGCCAGCAGCCAAGCCTCAGGGGTGCGCACAGATACGCAGTATTTT.

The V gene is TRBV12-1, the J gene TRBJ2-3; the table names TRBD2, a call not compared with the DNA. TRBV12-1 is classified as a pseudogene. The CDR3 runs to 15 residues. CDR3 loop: CASSWNSGRTDTQYF. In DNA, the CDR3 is TGTGCCAGCAGTTGGAATAGCGGACGCACAGATACGCAGTATTTT.

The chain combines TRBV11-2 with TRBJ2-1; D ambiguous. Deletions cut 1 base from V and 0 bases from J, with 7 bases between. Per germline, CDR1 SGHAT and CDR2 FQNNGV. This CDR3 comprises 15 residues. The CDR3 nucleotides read TGTGCCAGCAGCTTAGGGAGCAGCTCCTACAATGAGCAGTTCTTC. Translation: CASSLGSSSYNEQFF.

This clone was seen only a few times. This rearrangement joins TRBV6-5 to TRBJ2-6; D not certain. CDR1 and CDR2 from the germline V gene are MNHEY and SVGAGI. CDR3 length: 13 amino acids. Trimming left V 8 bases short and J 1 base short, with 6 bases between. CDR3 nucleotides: TGTGCCAGCTCACGGTCTGGGGCCAACGTCCTGACTTTC. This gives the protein CASSRSGANVLTF.

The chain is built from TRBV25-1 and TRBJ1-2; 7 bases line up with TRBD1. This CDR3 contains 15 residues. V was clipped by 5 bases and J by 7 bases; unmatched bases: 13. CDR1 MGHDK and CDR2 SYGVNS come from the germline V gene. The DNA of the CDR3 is TGTGCCAGCAGTTACGCGACCGGGACAGCGGGTGGCTACACCTTC. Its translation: CASSYATGTAGGYTF.

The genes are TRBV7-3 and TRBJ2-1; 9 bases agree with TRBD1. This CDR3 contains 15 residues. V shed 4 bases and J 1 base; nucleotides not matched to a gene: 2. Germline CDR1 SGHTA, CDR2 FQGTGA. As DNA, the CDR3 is TGTGCCAGCAGCTCGGGACAGGGTTCCTACAATGAGCAGTTCTTC. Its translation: CASSSGQGSYNEQFF.

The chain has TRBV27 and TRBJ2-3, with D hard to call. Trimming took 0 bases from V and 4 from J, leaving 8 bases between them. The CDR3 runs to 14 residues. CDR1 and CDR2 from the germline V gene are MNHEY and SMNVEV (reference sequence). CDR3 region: CASSLSAGPDTQYF. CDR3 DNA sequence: TGTGCCAGCAGTTTATCGGCAGGACCAGATACGCAGTATTTT.

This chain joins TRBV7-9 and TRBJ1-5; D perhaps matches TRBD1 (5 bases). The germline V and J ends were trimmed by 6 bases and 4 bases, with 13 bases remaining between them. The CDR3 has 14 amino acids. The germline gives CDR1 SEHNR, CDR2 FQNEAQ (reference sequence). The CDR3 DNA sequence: TGTGCCAGCAGATCTCCGGGGCCAAATCAGCCCCAGCATTTT. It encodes CASRSPGPNQPQHF.

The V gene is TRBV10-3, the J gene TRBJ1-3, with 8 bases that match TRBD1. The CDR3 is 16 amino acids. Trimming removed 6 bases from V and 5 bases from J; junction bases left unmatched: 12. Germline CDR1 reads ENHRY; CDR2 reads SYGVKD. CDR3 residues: CAIRYEDRVPRNTIYF. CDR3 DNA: TGTGCCATCAGATACGAGGACAGGGTACCTCGAAACACCATATATTTT.

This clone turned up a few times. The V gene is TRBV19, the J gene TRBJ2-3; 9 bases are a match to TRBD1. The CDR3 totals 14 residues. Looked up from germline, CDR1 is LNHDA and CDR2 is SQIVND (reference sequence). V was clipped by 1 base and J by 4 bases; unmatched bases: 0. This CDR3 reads CASSIGQGADTQYF. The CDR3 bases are TGTGCCAGTAGTATAGGACAGGGGGCAGATACGCAGTATTTT.

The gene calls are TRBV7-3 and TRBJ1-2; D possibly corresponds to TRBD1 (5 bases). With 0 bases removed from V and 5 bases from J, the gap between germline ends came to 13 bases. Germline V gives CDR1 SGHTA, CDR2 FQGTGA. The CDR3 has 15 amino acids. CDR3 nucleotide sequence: TGTGCCAGCAGCTTAACAGGGACGTCAGTTTATGGCTACACCTTC. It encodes CASSLTGTSVYGYTF.